This T cell receptor beta chain was obtained from a study of human T cells and chemical hapten exposure. For the study at large: Patients, chiefly female, had alopecia areata, totalis or universalis.

This clonotype came up many times. No antigen is known for it. Study observations and caveats: Because all patients had alopecia, their immune responses might differ from healthy ones.

TCRdb processed the RACE reads anew with MiXCR; each CDR3 protein has one entry. The repertoire holds approximately 80,000 distinct CDR3 sequences, with approximately 10% as singletons. V was pared by 1 base and J by 4 bases, with 4 bases of the junction left unmatched. The germline CDR1 and CDR2 sequences are SGHAT and FQNNGV. The CDR3 is 15 residues long. The time point denotes: patch test 2, 6 weeks after DPC sensitization. As for treatment: therapeutic diphenylcyclopropenone sensitization with weekly scalp DPC. Patch tests were applied only after blood draws. The source was whole blood, collected in connection with sensitization to the hapten diphenylcyclopropenone (DPC). The receptor was derived from a woman in her twenties or thirties with alopecia areata. Some clones in this sample may be carry-over from other donors' samples. The rearrangement links TRBV11-2 to TRBJ2-3, with 8 bases fitting TRBD2. CDR3 sequence: CASSLGSGGPDTQYF. For the CDR3, the DNA is TGTGCCAGCAGCTTAGGCAGCGGGGGACCAGATACGCAGTATTTT.